The T cell receptor (beta chain) under discussion was sequenced for a study of cytomegalovirus exposure and HLA in healthy donors. Whole-study findings and limits: About 90% or about 30% of the time was how often most TCR beta V segments were productive, according to an earlier analysis.

For this clone: Its antigen is unknown.

Primers included in the PCR were 60 Vbeta and 13 Jbeta primers. TCRdb keeps only in-frame clones here, not all; method: immunoSEQ multiplex PCR. The sample yields approximately 140,000 clones, about three quarters seen once. This CDR3 contains 16 residues. From germline, CDR1 is SGHAT and CDR2 FQNNGV. The V and J ends lost 6 bases and 6 bases, in that order; junction bases with no gene match: 6. The sequence was obtained from a man aged 40-49 years in good health and CMV-seropositive. Sequenced sample: PBMCs. V is TRBV11-2 and J is TRBJ2-1; 15 bases line up with TRBD2. The CDR3 bases are TGTGCCAGCAGGGGACTAGCGGGAGGAGTTGTCAATGAGCAGTTCTTC. Protein: CASRGLAGGVVNEQFF.